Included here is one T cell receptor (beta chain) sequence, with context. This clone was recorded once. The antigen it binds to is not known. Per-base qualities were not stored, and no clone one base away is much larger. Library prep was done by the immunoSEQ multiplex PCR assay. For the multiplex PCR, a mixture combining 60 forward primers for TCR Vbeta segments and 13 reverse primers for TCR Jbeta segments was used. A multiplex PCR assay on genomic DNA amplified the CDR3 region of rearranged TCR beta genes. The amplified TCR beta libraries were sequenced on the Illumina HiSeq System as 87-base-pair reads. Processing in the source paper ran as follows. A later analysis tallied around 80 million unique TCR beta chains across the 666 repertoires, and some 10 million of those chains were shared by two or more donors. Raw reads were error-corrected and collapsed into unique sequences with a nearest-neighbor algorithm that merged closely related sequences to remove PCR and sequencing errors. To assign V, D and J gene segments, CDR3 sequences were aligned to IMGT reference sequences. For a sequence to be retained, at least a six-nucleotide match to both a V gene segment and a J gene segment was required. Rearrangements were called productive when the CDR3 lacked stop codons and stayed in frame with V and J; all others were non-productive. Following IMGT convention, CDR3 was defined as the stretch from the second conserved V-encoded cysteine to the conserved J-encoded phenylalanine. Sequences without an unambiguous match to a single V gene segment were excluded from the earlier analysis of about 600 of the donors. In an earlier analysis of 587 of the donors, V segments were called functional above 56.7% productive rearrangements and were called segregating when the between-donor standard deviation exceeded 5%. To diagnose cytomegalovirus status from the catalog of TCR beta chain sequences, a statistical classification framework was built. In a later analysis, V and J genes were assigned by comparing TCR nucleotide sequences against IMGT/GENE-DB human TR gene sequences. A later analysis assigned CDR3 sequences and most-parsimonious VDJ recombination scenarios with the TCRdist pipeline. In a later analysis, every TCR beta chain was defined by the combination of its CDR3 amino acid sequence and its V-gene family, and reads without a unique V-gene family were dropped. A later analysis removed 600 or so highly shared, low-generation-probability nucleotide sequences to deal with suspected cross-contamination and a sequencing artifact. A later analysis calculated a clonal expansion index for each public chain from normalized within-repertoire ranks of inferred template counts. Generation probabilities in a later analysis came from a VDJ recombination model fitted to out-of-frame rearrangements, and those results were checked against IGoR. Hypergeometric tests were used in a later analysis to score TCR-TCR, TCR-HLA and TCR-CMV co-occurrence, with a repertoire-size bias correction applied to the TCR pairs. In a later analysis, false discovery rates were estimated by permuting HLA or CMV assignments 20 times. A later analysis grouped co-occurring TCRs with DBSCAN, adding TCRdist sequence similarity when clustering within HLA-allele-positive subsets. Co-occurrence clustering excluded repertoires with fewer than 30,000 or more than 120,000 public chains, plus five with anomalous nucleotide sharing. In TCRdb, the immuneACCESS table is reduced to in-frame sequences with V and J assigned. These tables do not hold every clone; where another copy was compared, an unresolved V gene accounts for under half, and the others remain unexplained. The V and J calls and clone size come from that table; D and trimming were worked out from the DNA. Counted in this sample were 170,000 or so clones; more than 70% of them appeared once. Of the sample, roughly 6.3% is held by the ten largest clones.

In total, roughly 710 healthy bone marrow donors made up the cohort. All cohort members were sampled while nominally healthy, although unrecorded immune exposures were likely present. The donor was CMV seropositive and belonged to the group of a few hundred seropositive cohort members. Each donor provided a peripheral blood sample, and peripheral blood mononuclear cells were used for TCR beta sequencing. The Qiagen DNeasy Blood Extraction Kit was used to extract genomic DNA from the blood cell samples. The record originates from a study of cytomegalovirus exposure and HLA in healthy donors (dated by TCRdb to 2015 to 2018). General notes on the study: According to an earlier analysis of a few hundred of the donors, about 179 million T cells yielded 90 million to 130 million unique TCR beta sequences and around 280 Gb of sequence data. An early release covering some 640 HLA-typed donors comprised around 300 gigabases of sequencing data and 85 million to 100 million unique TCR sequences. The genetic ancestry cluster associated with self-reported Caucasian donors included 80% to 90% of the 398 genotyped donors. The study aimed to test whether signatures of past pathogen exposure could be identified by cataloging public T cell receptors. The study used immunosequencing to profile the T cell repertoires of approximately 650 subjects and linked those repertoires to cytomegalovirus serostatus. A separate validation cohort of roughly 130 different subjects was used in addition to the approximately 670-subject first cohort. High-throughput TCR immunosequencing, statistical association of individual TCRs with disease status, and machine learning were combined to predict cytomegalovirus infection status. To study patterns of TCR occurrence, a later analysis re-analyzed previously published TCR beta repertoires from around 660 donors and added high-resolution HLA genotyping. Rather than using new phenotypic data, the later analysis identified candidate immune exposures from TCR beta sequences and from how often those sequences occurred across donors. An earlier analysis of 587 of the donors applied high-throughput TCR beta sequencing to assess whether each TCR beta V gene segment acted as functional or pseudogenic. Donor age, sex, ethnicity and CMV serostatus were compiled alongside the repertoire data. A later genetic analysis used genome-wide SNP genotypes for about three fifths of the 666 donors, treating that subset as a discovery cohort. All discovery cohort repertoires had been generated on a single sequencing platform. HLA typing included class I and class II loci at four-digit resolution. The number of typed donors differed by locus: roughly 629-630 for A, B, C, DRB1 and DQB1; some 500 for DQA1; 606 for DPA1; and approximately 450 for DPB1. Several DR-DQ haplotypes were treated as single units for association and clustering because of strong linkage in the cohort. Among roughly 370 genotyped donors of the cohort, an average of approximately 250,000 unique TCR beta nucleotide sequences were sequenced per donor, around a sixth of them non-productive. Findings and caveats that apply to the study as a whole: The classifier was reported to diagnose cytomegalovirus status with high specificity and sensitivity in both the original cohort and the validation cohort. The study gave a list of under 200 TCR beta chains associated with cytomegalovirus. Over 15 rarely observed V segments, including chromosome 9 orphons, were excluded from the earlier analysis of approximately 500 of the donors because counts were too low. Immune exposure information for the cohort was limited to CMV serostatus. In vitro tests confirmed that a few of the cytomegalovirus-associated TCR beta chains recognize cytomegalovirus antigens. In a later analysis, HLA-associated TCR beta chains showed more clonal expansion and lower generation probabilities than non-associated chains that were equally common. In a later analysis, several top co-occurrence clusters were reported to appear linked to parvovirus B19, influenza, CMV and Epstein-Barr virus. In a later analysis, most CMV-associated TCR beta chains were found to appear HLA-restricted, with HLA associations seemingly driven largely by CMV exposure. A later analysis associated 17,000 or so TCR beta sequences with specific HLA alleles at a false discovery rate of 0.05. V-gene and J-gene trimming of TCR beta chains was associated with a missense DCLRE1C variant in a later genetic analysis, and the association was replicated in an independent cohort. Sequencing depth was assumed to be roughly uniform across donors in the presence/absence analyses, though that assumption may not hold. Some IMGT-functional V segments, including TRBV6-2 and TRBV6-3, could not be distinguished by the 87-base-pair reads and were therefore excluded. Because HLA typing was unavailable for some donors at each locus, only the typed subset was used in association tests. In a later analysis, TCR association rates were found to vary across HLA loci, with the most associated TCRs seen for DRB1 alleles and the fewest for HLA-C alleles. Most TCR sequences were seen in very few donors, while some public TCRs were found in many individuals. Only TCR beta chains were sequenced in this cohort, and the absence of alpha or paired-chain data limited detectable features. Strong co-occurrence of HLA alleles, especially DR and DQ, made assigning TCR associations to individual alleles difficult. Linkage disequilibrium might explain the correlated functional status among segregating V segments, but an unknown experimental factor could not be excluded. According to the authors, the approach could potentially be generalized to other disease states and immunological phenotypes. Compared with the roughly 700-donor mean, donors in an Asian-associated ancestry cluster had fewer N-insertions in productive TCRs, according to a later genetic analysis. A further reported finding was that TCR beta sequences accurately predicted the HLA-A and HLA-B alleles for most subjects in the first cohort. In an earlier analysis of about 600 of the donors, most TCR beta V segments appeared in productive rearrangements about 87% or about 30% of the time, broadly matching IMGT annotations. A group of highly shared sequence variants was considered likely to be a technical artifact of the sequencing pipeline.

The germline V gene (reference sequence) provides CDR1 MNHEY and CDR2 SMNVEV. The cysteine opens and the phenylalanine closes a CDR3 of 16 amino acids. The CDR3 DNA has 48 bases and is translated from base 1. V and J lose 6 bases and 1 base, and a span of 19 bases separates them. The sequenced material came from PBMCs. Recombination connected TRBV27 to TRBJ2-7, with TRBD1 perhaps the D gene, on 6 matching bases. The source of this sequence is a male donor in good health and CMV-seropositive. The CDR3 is CASRPLFRGDSYEQYF. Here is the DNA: TGTGCCAGCAGGCCTCTCTTCAGGGGTGATTCCTACGAGCAGTACTTC.